These 14 T cell receptor beta chains share one sample of origin, sequenced in a study of T cell changes during pregnancy in multiple sclerosis. Some clones are missing from TCRdb's copy, which holds only in-frame ones; the method was immunoSEQ multiplex PCR. The sample holds about 68,000 clones; about nine tenths are singletons and the top ten take around 1.5%. The sample here was peripheral blood, taken in the third trimester of pregnancy. Receptor source: a female donor with multiple sclerosis, enrolled in a pregnancy study.

The V gene is TRBV6-1, the J gene TRBJ2-5; TRBD2 agrees at 12 bases. V dropped 4 bases and J dropped 2; count of bases not matched to a gene: 2. The CDR3 contains 15 residues. Germline V gene sequence: CDR1 MNHNS, CDR2 SASEGT. The CDR3 DNA is TGTGCCAGCAGTGGACTAGCGGGGGAACAAGAGACCCAGTACTTC. It translates to CASSGLAGEQETQYF.

The chain employs TRBV6-1 and TRBJ2-7; possibly TRBD2 for D (6 bases). V was shortened by 1 base and J by 0 bases, with 13 bases between the two germline ends. Per the germline V gene, CDR1 is MNHNS and CDR2 is SASEGT. The CDR3 contains 16 residues. This chain's CDR3 is CASSEGEGTYSYEQYF. The CDR3 coding sequence is TGTGCCAGCAGTGAAGGGGAAGGGACTTACTCCTACGAGCAGTACTTC.

The sample holds one count of this clone. The chain links TRBV18 to TRBJ1-1, with 8 bases fitting TRBD1. CDR3 size: 16 residues. Germline-derived CDR1 and CDR2 are KGHSH and LQKENI. V shed 6 bases, J shed 1 base, and the junction held 10 bases outside the gene matches. The DNA of the CDR3 is TGTGCCAGCTCGCCTCGACAGGGGCGGACGAACACTGAAGCTTTCTTT. It encodes CASSPRQGRTNTEAFF.

The chain uses TRBV7-8 and TRBJ1-2, with D maybe TRBD1 (5 bases). The CDR3 is 16 amino acids. Germline V gene lookup returns CDR1 SGHVS and CDR2 FQNEAQ. Trimming stripped 5 bases from V and 3 bases from J, with 19 bases between. The CDR3 coding sequence is TGTGCCAGCAGCCCCGGCGGGGCAGGCTCTTACTATGGCTACACCTTC. Encoded protein: CASSPGGAGSYYGYTF.

The chain combines TRBV6-5 with TRBJ2-5, with 11 positions matching TRBD2. CDR1 is MNHEY and CDR2 is SVGAGI in the germline V gene. This CDR3 is 14 amino acids long. Trimming removed 10 bases from V and 1 base from J; junction bases left unmatched: 5. DNA for the CDR3: TGTGCCACCCGACTAGCGGGGTCCCAAGAGACCCAGTACTTC. Its translation is CATRLAGSQETQYF.

This rearrangement joins TRBV7-2 to TRBJ2-7, with 8 bases fitting TRBD2. Looked up from germline, CDR1 is SGHTA and CDR2 is FQGNSA. The CDR3 length is 18 residues. Trimming took 4 bases from V and 1 from J; bases not matched to a gene: 15. In DNA, the CDR3 is TGTGCCAGCAGCTCGCCGGGGAGCGGGAGTACCGAATCCTACGAGCAGTACTTC. Translated, it gives CASSSPGSGSTESYEQYF. The complete variable domain, with remaining parts taken from reference TRBV7-2 and TRBJ2-7, reads GAGVSQSPSNKVTEKGKDVELRCDPISGHTALYWYRQSLGQGLEFLIYFQGNSAPDKSGLPSDRFSAERTGGSVSTLTIQRTQQEDSAVYLCASSSPGSGSTESYEQYFGPGTRLTVT.

This clone appeared once. The chain links TRBV10-3 to TRBJ2-3, with TRBD2 matching over 8 bases. The J segment lost 0 bases and the V segment lost 3 bases, leaving 5 bases of the junction unmatched. CDR1 is ENHRY, CDR2 SYGVKD, per germline. The CDR3 sequence is 16 residues long. The CDR3 sequence is CAISDPSGGSTDTQYF. The DNA for the CDR3 is TGTGCCATCAGTGACCCCAGCGGGGGTAGCACAGATACGCAGTATTTT.

This chain links TRBV5-5 with TRBJ1-5; TRBD1 matches 7 bases. Germline V gene lookup returns CDR1 SGHKS and CDR2 YYEKEE (reference sequence). The CDR3 consists of 17 residues. J gave up 4 bases and V 4 bases, and 14 bases lay outside the gene matches. The CDR3 reads CASSLRGGQILNQPQHF. The CDR3 region has the DNA TGTGCCAGCAGCCTACGGGGGGGACAGATCCTAAATCAGCCCCAGCATTTT.

The gene calls are TRBV9 and TRBJ1-5; 10 bases fit TRBD1. Germline trimming cut 3 bases from V and 1 base from J; bases unmatched to any gene: 7. The CDR3 is 17 amino acids. Germline V CDR1 and CDR2: SGDLS, YYNGEE. CDR3 nucleotides: TGTGCCAGCAGCGCGGGACAGGGGCGCCTGAGCAATCAGCCCCAGCATTTT. Amino acid sequence: CASSAGQGRLSNQPQHF.

This sequence joins TRBV19 and TRBJ2-7; TRBD2 matches 11 bases. Germline CDR1 reads LNHDA; CDR2 reads SQIVND (reference sequence). The CDR3 sequence is 16 residues long. Unmatched junction bases numbered 6, after V lost 3 bases and J lost 2 bases. CDR3 coding DNA: TGTGCCAGTAGTATCTCCGGACTAGCGGGTACCTACGAGCAGTACTTC. Translated, it gives CASSISGLAGTYEQYF.

This rearrangement joins TRBV5-6 to TRBJ2-5; TRBD2 matches 9 bases. V gave up 3 bases and J gave up 5 bases; unmatched junction bases: 11. Germline CDR1 and CDR2: SGHDT and YYEEEE. The CDR3 spans 16 residues. In DNA, the CDR3 is TGTGCCAGCAGCTACTTTAGGCGGGGGGGCCGGGAGACCCAGTACTTC. It is translated as CASSYFRRGGRETQYF. The full variable domain, rest sourced from reference TRBV5-6 and TRBJ2-5, is DAGVTQSPTHLIKTRGQQVTLRCSPKSGHDTVSWYQQALGQGPQFIFQYYEEEERQRGNFPDRFSGHQFPNYSSELNVNALLLGDSALYLCASSYFRRGGRETQYFGPGTRLLVL.

The genes are TRBV27 and TRBJ1-2, with 8 bases aligning to TRBD1. V dropped 0 bases and J dropped 4; count of bases not matched to a gene: 7. The germline V gene has CDR1 MNHEY and CDR2 SMNVEV (reference sequence). The CDR3 runs to 16 residues. The chain's CDR3 is CASSLSSGGRGYGYTF. For the CDR3, the DNA is TGTGCCAGCAGTTTATCCTCAGGGGGCAGGGGCTATGGCTACACCTTC.

The V and J genes are TRBV7-9 and TRBJ1-1, with 7 bases aligning to TRBD1. Looked up from germline, CDR1 is SEHNR and CDR2 is FQNEAQ (reference sequence). This CDR3 spans 15 amino acids. V was clipped by 4 bases and J by 2 bases; unmatched bases: 7. Here the CDR3 reads CASSSQGTVNTEAFF. DNA for the CDR3: TGTGCCAGCAGCTCCCAAGGGACAGTCAACACTGAAGCTTTCTTT.

The DNA of the CDR3 is TGCGCCAGCAGCTCGGGATATGCGGGGGGGTACACTGAAGCTTTCTTT. Its protein product is CASSSGYAGGYTEAFF. The gene calls are TRBV5-1 and TRBJ1-1, with D perhaps matching TRBD1 (5 bases). The length of the CDR3 is 16 residues. The V gene's germline CDR1 is SGHRS and CDR2 YFSETQ. The V gene lost 3 bases and the J gene lost 3 bases, with 18 bases spanning the gap.